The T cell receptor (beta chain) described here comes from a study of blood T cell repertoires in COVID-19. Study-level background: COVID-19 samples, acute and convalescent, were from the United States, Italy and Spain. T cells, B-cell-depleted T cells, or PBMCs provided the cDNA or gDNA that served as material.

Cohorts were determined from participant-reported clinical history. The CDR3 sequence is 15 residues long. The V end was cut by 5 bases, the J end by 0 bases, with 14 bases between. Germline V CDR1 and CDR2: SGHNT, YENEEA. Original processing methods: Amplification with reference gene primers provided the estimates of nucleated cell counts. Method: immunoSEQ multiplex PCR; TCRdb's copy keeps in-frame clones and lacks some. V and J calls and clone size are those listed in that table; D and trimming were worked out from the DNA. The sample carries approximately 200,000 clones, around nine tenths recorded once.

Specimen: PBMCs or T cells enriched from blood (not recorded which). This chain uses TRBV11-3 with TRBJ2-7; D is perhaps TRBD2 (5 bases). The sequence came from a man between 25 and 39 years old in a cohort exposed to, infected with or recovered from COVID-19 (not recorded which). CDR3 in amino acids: CASSLGKGSSYEQYF. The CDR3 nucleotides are TGTGCCAGCAGCCTCGGCAAAGGGAGCTCCTACGAGCAGTACTTC.